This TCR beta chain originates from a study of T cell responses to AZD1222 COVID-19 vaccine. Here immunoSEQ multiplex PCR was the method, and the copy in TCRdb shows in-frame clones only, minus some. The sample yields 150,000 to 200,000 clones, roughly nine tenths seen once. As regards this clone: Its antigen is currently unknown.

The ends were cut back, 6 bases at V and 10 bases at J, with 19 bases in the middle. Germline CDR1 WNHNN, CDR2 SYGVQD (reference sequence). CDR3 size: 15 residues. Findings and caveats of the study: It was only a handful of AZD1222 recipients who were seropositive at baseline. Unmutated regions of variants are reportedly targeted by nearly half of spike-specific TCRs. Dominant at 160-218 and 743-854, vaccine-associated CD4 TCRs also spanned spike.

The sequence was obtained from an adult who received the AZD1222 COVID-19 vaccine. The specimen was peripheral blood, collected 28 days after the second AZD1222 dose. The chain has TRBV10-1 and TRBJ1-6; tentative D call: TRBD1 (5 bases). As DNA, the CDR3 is TGCGCCAGCAGCGCCCCCGGGACGGCCGTGTCACCCCTCCACTTT. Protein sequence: CASSAPGTAVSPLHF.